This T cell receptor beta chain comes out of a study of human T cells and chemical hapten exposure. Turning to the study itself: All patients underwent weekly scalp dosing with diphenylcyclopropenone for the full approximately 25-week study.

MiXCR, run by TCRdb on the RACE reads, gives a single entry per CDR3 protein. The data contain tens of thousands of distinct CDR3 sequences, 7% to 10% of them singletons. V was clipped by 6 bases and J by 5 bases; unmatched bases: 9. This CDR3 has 14 amino acids. Germline values: CDR1 MNHNS, CDR2 SASEGT. Time point denoted: patch test 1, 2 weeks after DPC sensitization. The treatment denotes: therapeutic diphenylcyclopropenone sensitization with weekly scalp DPC. This clonotype showed up many times. This TCR was recovered from a woman between 40 and 55 years old with alopecia areata. Some clones in this sample may be carry-over from other donors' samples. The V gene is TRBV6-1, the J gene TRBJ1-2, with 7 bases that match TRBD1. The sample was whole blood, taken in connection with sensitization to the hapten diphenylcyclopropenone (DPC). As DNA, the CDR3 is TGTGCCAGCAGGATACAGGGGTCCCGTTATGGCTACACCTTC. This codes for CASRIQGSRYGYTF.